This TCR beta chain was recovered during a study of cytomegalovirus exposure and HLA in healthy donors. Study conclusions and caveats: Fewer N-insertions than the 666-donor mean were reportedly shown by an Asian-associated ancestry cluster in a later analysis.

Details on this clone: Its antigen is undetermined.

This PCR relied on a set of 60 Vbeta primers and 13 Jbeta primers. Profiled with immunoSEQ multiplex PCR; TCRdb holds only in-frame clones, not every one. The top ten clones hold approximately 5.9% of a sample with 55,000 to 70,000 clones, around 84% of them seen once. The V gene lost 4 bases and the J gene lost 2 bases, with 16 bases spanning the gap. Germline V gene sequence: CDR1 MNHNY, CDR2 SVGAGI (reference sequence). This CDR3 region has 16 residues. The V gene is TRBV6-6, the J gene TRBJ2-3; maybe TRBD2 (7 bases). The sequence was obtained from a male donor in good health and CMV-seronegative. The specimen was PBMCs. CDR3 region: CASSLGGGSSTDTQYF. CDR3 DNA sequence: TGTGCCAGCAGTTTAGGGGGGGGGTCATCCACAGATACGCAGTATTTT.